This TCR beta chain was retrieved from a study of CD8 T cells in Susac syndrome. RNA, at roughly 0.45 to 1 ug, was reverse transcribed with random hexamers. The amplification used immunoSEQ multiplex PCR on TCR beta CDR3; it spanned 54 Vbeta and 13 Jbeta. TCRdb ran MiXCR on the immunoSEQ multiplex PCR reads and lists one entry per CDR3 protein. Here the sample spans approximately 180,000 distinct CDR3 sequences, approximately 96% being singletons. General study results and limits: As the study acknowledged, the number of individuals in its TCR sequencing and HLA analysis was relatively small.

The multiple sclerosis control group was made up of treatment-naive patients with stable or active relapsing-remitting disease. The TEMRA cells underwent FACS enrichment, while the CD8+ and CD4+ T cells underwent negative isolation. CDR3 size: 14 residues. The V gene lost 5 bases and the J gene lost 1 base, with 12 bases spanning the gap. A remark on this clonotype: Its antigen is unknown.

The receptor comes from a human donor with multiple sclerosis. The sequencing input was CD4+ T cells from PBMCs. The rearrangement links TRBV12-3 or TRBV12-4 to TRBJ2-7; TRBD2 might be the D (5 bases). CDR3: CASSPLGESYEQYF. The CDR3 nucleotides are TGTGCCAGCAGTCCGCTTGGGGAGTCCTACGAGCAGTACTTC.